The rows below give T cell receptor beta chains drawn from one sample of a study of cytomegalovirus exposure and HLA in healthy donors. Only in-frame clones appear in the TCRdb table, and some are missing; sequencing was by immunoSEQ multiplex PCR. Among more than 70,000 clones listed, around 80% were seen once. Sequencing was performed on PBMCs. The receptors shown here come from a man in his fifties in good health and CMV-seropositive. Each CDR3 is given with its conserved first and last residue. Each record gives: D gene, J gene, CDR3 length, V gene, clone size, CDR3 DNA, CDR3 protein. D genes are given only for firm matches. Clone size is given for some rows only: seen once, a few or many times, or a class if the clone is expanded.

-,TRBJ1-1,15,TRBV10-3,-,TGTGCCATCAGTGGGTCAAGGGGAGGGGGCACTGAAGCTTTCTTT,CAISGSRGGGTEAFF
TRBD2,TRBJ2-1,18,TRBV15,-,TGTGCCACCAGCAGAGGTGGTAGCGGGAGGGCCCAAGTCAATGAGCAGTTCTTC,CATSRGGSGRAQVNEQFF
-,TRBJ1-4,16,TRBV18,-,TGTGCCAGCTCACGGGAGGGAGCACAATTAAGTGAAAAACTGTTTTTT,CASSREGAQLSEKLFF
TRBD1,TRBJ1-5,16,TRBV7-9,-,TGTGCCAGCAGCGCCCCCGGAGACAGGGGGTTTCAGCCCCAGCATTTT,CASSAPGDRGFQPQHF
-,TRBJ2-3,17,TRBV9,-,TGTGCCAGCAGCGTAGACCCAGGAGGCGGGAGCACAGATACGCAGTATTTT,CASSVDPGGGSTDTQYF
-,TRBJ1-2,16,TRBV7-2,-,TGTGCCAGCAGCCATTCCCCCAATGACCACAGGAATGGCTACACCTTC,CASSHSPNDHRNGYTF
-,TRBJ2-7,14,TRBV19,-,TGTGCCAGTAGTACCCACTGGGCAGGCTACGAGCAGTACTTC,CASSTHWAGYEQYF
TRBD2,TRBJ2-7,16,TRBV7-3,-,TGTGCCAGCAGCCTTAGCGGGAGGGCCGATCCGCACGAGCAGTACTTC,CASSLSGRADPHEQYF
TRBD1,TRBJ1-6,14,TRBV15,-,TGTGCCACCAGCTACGACAGGGGTTATTCACCCCTCCACTTT,CATSYDRGYSPLHF
TRBD2,TRBJ2-1,14,TRBV2,-,TGTGCCAGCAGTATTACCGGGACTAAGGATGAGCAGTTCTTC,CASSITGTKDEQFF
TRBD2,TRBJ2-7,16,TRBV30,-,TGTGCCTGGGTGACTAGCGATCCTTATAGCTCCTACGAGCAGTACTTC,CAWVTSDPYSSYEQYF
TRBD1,TRBJ2-6,18,TRBV5-1,-,TGCGCCAGCAGTTCGATTGGACAGGGCCTCTCTGGGGCCAACGTCCTGACTTTC,CASSSIGQGLSGANVLTF
TRBD2,TRBJ2-1,15,TRBV5-5,-,TGTGCCAGCAGTAGCGCTAGCGGATCCTACAATGAGCAGTTCTTC,CASSSASGSYNEQFF
-,TRBJ2-2,13,TRBV6-4,once,TGTGCCGCCAGGGACACAGACACCGGGGAGCTGTTTTTT,CAARDTDTGELFF
-,TRBJ2-1,15,TRBV4-3,-,TGCGCCAGCAGCCGGCTGACAGGATCCTACAATGAGCAGTTCTTC,CASSRLTGSYNEQFF
-,TRBJ2-3,12,TRBV28,-,TGTGCCAGCAGTTCCTACGAAGAGACGCAGTATTTT,CASSSYEETQYF
TRBD2,TRBJ2-7,13,TRBV18,-,TGTGCCAGCTCAGCAGCGGGAGCCTACGAGCAGTACTTC,CASSAAGAYEQYF
-,TRBJ2-5,16,TRBV6-7,once,TGTGCCAGCAGTTACTCCGCGGGTGGGGCCGGGAGGACCCAGTACTTC,CASSYSAGGAGRTQYF
-,TRBJ1-1,17,TRBV7-3,-,TGTGCCAGCAGCTTAATGGGGGGGACACCTCCGAACACTGAAGCTTTCTTT,CASSLMGGTPPNTEAFF
-,TRBJ1-1,14,TRBV7-9,-,TGTTCCAGCAGCTCCCCCGCGAGGAACACTGAAGCTTTCTTT,CSSSSPARNTEAFF
TRBD1,TRBJ2-1,16,TRBV25-1,once,TGTGCCAGCAGTTTCCCTAGGCAGGGGGCGGACAATGAGCAGTTCTTC,CASSFPRQGADNEQFF
-,TRBJ2-3,15,TRBV6-5,-,TGTGCCAGCAGTTCCGGCGGGCTAAGCACAGATACGCAGTATTTT,CASSSGGLSTDTQYF
-,TRBJ2-7,15,TRBV7-9,-,TGTGCCAGCAGCCCACAGGGTCGGAGCCGCCACGAGCAGTACTTC,CASSPQGRSRHEQYF
TRBD1,TRBJ1-6,17,TRBV28,-,TGTGCCAGCAGTTTATACACCTTAGAGGGGGCGAATTCACCCCTCCACTTT,CASSLYTLEGANSPLHF
TRBD1,TRBJ2-5,16,TRBV5-1,once,TGCGCCAGCAGTTATCTAGACTCGACAGGGAGAGAGACCCAGTACTTC,CASSYLDSTGRETQYF
TRBD1,TRBJ2-1,15,TRBV11-2,once,TGTGCCAGCAGCATCCACAGGGGGCTAAACAATGAGCAGTTCTTC,CASSIHRGLNNEQFF
TRBD1,TRBJ2-5,14,TRBV27,-,TGTGCCAGCAGAAGGACAGGGGGCGTGGAGACCCAGTACTTC,CASRRTGGVETQYF
-,TRBJ1-5,14,TRBV7-8,few,TGTGCCAGCAGCTTGGGGCAGGGAGGTCAGCCCCAGCATTTT,CASSLGQGGQPQHF
TRBD2,TRBJ2-3,18,TRBV7-3,-,TGTGCCAGCAGCCCCGGACTAGCGGGAGGAACCTCCACAGATACGCAGTATTTT,CASSPGLAGGTSTDTQYF
TRBD1,TRBJ2-5,15,TRBV5-4,once,TGTGCCAGCAGCTTGAGGACAGGGTGGCAAGAGACCCAGTACTTC,CASSLRTGWQETQYF
TRBD1,TRBJ2-7,15,TRBV5-4,-,TGTGCCAGCAGCTACCCAGGGACAGGCGCCTACGAGCAGTACTTC,CASSYPGTGAYEQYF
TRBD2,TRBJ2-7,15,TRBV6-6,few,TGTGCCAGCAGTCCTCCGGGCGGGGGGTCTAACGAGCAGTACTTC,CASSPPGGGSNEQYF
-,TRBJ2-1,14,TRBV11-3,-,TGTGCCAGCAGCTTAGATCCGGAGGTGGGTGAGCAGTTCTTC,CASSLDPEVGEQFF
-,TRBJ1-2,12,TRBV30,-,TGTGCCTGGAGTTACAGTACCTATGGCTACACCTTC,CAWSYSTYGYTF
TRBD1,TRBJ1-2,16,TRBV10-3,-,TGTGCCATCAGAGCTCGCTCGGGACAGGGTGACTATGGCTACACCTTC,CAIRARSGQGDYGYTF
TRBD2,TRBJ2-5,17,TRBV4-2,-,TGTGCCAGCAGCCCGGGGACTAGCGGAACCCCCCAAGAGACCCAGTACTTC,CASSPGTSGTPQETQYF
-,TRBJ2-7,13,TRBV6-5,-,TGTGCCAGCAGTTACTCTGGGGACACTTCGGCGTACTTC,CASSYSGDTSAYF
-,TRBJ2-1,17,TRBV4-3,few,TGCGCCAGCAGCCAGCGGTCTGGCCCGCCAAAGGCAAGGGAGCAGTTCTTC,CASSQRSGPPKAREQFF
-,TRBJ2-4,16,TRBV12-1,-,TGTGCCAGCAGCATAAAACAGACGCTAGCCAAAAACAGTCAGTACTTC,CASSIKQTLAKNSQYF
TRBD2,TRBJ2-3,14,TRBV5-4,once,TGTGCCAGCAGCTCGGGACTAGACCAGGATACGCAGTATTTT,CASSSGLDQDTQYF
-,TRBJ2-6,15,TRBV18,-,TGTGCCAGCCCTCAGGGTAGCTCTGGGGCCAACGTCCTGACTTTC,CASPQGSSGANVLTF
TRBD1,TRBJ1-4,14,TRBV10-1,-,TGCGCCAGCAGTACCGGGACAGGAGGTGAAAAACTGTTTTTT,CASSTGTGGEKLFF
-,TRBJ1-3,13,TRBV2,-,TGTGCCGGCAGGCCGGGCTCTGGAAACACCATATATTTT,CAGRPGSGNTIYF
-,TRBJ1-2,14,TRBV6-5,-,TGTGCCAGCAGTTATAGGGCAGGGGTGGATGGCTACACCTTC,CASSYRAGVDGYTF
-,TRBJ1-5,15,TRBV15,-,TGTGCCACCAGCCTCGGGGGGGAGTCGTTTCAGCCCCAGCATTTT,CATSLGGESFQPQHF
TRBD2,TRBJ2-7,16,TRBV9,many,TGTGCCAGCAGCGTAGCTAGCGGGATTCCACCCTACGAGCAGTACTTC,CASSVASGIPPYEQYF
-,TRBJ2-5,14,TRBV5-1,-,TGCGCCAGCAGCTTGGGATCCAGTGGCGAGACCCAGTACTTC,CASSLGSSGETQYF
TRBD1,TRBJ1-6,17,TRBV9,-,TGTGCCAGCAGCGAGAGGGCTTCCGGGACAGGGAATTCACCCCTCCACTTT,CASSERASGTGNSPLHF
-,TRBJ2-3,13,TRBV29-1,once,TGCAGCGTTGATTACACAGGCACAGATACGCAGTATTTT,CSVDYTGTDTQYF